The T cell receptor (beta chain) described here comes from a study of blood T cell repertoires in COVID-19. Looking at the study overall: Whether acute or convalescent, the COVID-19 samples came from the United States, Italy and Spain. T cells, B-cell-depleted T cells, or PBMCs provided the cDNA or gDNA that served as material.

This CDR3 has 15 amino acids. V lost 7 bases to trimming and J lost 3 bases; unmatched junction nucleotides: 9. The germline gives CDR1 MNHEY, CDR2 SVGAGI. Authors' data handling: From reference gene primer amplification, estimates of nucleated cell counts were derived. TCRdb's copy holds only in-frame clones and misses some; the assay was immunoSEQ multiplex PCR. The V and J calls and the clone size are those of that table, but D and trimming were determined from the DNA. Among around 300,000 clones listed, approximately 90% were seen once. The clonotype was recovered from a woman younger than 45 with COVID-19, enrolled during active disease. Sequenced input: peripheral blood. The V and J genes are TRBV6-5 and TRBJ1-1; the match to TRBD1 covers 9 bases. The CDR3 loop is CASTPRQGGYTEAFF. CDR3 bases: TGTGCCAGCACCCCGCGACAGGGGGGATACACTGAAGCTTTCTTT.